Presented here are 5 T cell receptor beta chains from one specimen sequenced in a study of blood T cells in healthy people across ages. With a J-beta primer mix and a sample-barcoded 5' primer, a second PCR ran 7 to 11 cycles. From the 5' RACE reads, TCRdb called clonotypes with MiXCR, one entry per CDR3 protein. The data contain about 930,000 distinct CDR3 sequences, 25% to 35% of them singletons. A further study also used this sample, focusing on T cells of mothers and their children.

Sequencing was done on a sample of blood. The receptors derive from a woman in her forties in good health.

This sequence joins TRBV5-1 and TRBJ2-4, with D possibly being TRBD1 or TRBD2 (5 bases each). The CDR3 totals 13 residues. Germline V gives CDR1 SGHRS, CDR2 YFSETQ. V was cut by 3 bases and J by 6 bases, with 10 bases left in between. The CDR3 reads CASSSERGNIQYF. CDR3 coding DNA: TGCGCCAGCAGCTCGGAGAGGGGAAACATTCAGTACTTC.

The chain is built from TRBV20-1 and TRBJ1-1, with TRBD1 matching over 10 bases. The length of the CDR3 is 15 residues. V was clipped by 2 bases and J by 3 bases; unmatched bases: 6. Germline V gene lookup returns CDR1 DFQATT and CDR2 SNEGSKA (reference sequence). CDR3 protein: CSARSFGTGDTEAFF. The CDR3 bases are TGCAGTGCTAGAAGTTTCGGGACAGGGGACACTGAAGCTTTCTTT.

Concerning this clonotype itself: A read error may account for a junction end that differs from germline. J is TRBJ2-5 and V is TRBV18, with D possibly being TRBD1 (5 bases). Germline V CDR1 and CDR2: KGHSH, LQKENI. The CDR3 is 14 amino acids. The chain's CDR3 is CASSPDRYQEAQYF. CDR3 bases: TGTGCCAGCTCCCCAGACAGATACCAAGAGGCCCAGTACTTC.

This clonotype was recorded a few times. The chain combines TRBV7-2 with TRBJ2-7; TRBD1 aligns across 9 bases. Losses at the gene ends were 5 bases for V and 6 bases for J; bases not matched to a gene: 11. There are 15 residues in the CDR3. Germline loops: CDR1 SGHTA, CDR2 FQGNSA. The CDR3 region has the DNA TGTGCCAGCAGCCCACTACAGGGGGCGATGACCGAGCAGTACTTC. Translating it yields CASSPLQGAMTEQYF.

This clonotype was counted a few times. The CDR3 DNA is TGTGCCAGCAGCTTTCCACTGGGAGGGACCACAGATACGCAGTATTTT. Protein: CASSFPLGGTTDTQYF. V and J are TRBV7-9 and TRBJ2-3, with TRBD2 matching over 7 bases. The CDR3 length is 16 residues. V was pared by 3 bases and J by 2 bases, with 8 bases of the junction left unmatched. CDR1 and CDR2 (germline): SEHNR, FQNEAQ (reference sequence).